The next 4 T cell receptor beta chains were all read from a single sample in a study of T cells in Graves' hyperthyroidism and ophthalmopathy. Regions amplified from RNA transcripts were the TCR beta CDR3 regions. HTBI primers drove first-round RT-PCR of the TCR CDR3. Using its own MiXCR run on the multiplex PCR reads, TCRdb lists one record per CDR3 protein. The data hold hundreds of thousands of distinct CDR3 sequences, with 14% to 15% observed a single time. The sample comprised blood. The receptors come from a man younger than 35 with Graves' ophthalmopathy.

This clonotype was detected a few times. A read error is possible here, since a much larger clone lies one base away. The V call is TRBV2, the J call TRBJ1-5; no reliable D call. This CDR3 comprises 15 residues. The germline V gene encodes CDR1 SNHLY and CDR2 FYNNEI. V was clipped by 6 bases and J by 2 bases, with 14 bases between them. The CDR3 sequence: CASRETAVGNQPQHF. The CDR3 coding sequence is TGTGCCAGCAGGGAGACTGCTGTCGGCAATCAGCCCCAGCATTTT.

The V call is TRBV20-1, the J call TRBJ2-7, with 11 bases that match TRBD2. The CDR3 is made up of 18 amino acids. Germline CDR1 and CDR2: DFQATT and SNEGSKA (reference sequence). V lost 3 bases to trimming and J lost 1 base; unmatched junction nucleotides: 14. CDR3 residues: CSARVPSGRSRVSYEQYF. DNA for the CDR3: TGCAGTGCTAGGGTTCCTAGCGGGAGGTCCCGGGTATCCTACGAGCAGTACTTC.

As regards this clonotype: The junction departs from the called germline gene at one end, perhaps through a read error. The V call is TRBV7-2, the J call TRBJ2-2; TRBD2 is a possible D gene (7 bases). This CDR3 comprises 15 residues. CDR1 and CDR2 (germline): SGHTA, FQGNSA. The DNA for the CDR3 is TGTGCCAGCAGCTCCCTGGGCGGGGGCACCGGGGAGCTGCTTTTT. Translated: CASSSLGGGTGELLF.

This clonotype was counted many times. The chain joins TRBV5-1 to TRBJ2-7; 10 bases agree with TRBD1. Germline trimming cut 5 bases from V and 3 bases from J; bases unmatched to any gene: 8. This CDR3 comprises 15 residues. Germline CDR1 SGHRS, CDR2 YFSETQ. CDR3 region: CASRPTGGAFYEQYF. CDR3 bases: TGCGCCAGCAGACCGACAGGGGGCGCGTTCTACGAGCAGTACTTC.